This paragraph covers one T cell receptor beta chain sequence. Its antigen is not known. The library tagged each cDNA molecule with unique molecular identifiers. TCRdb re-analysed the RACE reads in MiXCR, keeping a single row per CDR3 protein. The sample yields 150,000 to 200,000 distinct CDR3 sequences, 25% to 35% seen once. In germline, CDR1 is LGHDT, CDR2 YNNKEL (reference sequence). V trimming: 3 bases; J trimming: 3 bases; junction bases outside the gene matches: 2. This CDR3 comprises 15 residues. These data are taken from a study of human T cells and chemical hapten exposure. Study-wide points: In comparison with controls, expanded TCRs gave rise to a significantly larger number of large CDR3 similarity clusters.

The time point here: patch test 3, about 24 weeks after DPC sensitization. Treatment denoted: therapeutic diphenylcyclopropenone sensitization with weekly scalp DPC. This rearrangement joins TRBV3-1 to TRBJ1-3; 10 nucleotides align to TRBD1. Here the sequenced sample was whole blood, taken in connection with sensitization to the hapten diphenylcyclopropenone (DPC). This receptor was identified in a young woman with alopecia areata. Some clones in this sample may be carry-over from other donors' samples. CDR3 region: CASSQRTGGGNTIYF. The CDR3 bases are TGTGCCAGCAGCCAGCGGACAGGGGGTGGAAACACCATATATTTT.